This T cell receptor beta chain was sequenced for a study of T-cell memory formation after mild COVID-19. This clonotype has a handful of counts. TCRdb reanalysed the 5' RACE reads using MiXCR and keeps one entry per CDR3 protein. The profile shows roughly 620,000 distinct CDR3 sequences, approximately 18% of them singletons. Trimming took off 3 bases at V and 4 bases at J, with 19 bases between the two ends. The CDR3 consists of 16 residues. From germline, CDR1 is SGHRS and CDR2 YFSETQ. The rearrangement uses TRBV5-1 and TRBJ1-1, with TRBD1 as a possible D gene (6 bases). This sequence originates from an adult woman who had mild COVID-19 (a few samples of this study predate the infection). Cell type and time point are not known. Material for sequencing was PBMCs or a T cell subset sorted from them (not recorded which). The CDR3: CASSSTGQILGTEAFF. The CDR3 nucleotides are TGCGCCAGCAGCTCAACGGGACAAATATTGGGCACTGAAGCTTTCTTT.